This TCR beta chain was documented in a study of T-cell reconstitution after alpha-beta-depleted transplantation in children. In its sample, this clonotype was seen many times. Antigen: not known. The V gene lost 6 bases and the J gene lost 9 bases, with 6 bases spanning the gap. The CDR3 loop spans 10 amino acids. Notes on the study in general: Most T-cell counts and diversity one year after the transplant came from T cells that were newly produced.

Preparing the TCRbeta library involved the use of unique molecular identifiers. Each CDR3 protein gets one entry after TCRdb re-called the PCR reads with MiXCR. The table has about 870,000 distinct CDR3 sequences, roughly 15% seen once. The chain links TRBV12-3 or TRBV12-4 to TRBJ2-1; D ambiguous. This TCR came from a male patient younger than 18 who had a stem cell transplant for acute lymphoblastic leukemia, so the T cells may come from the graft donor. The sequencing used PBMCs, mostly from graft donor cells, collected 360 days after TCRalphabeta/CD19-depleted stem cell transplant. The CDR3 nucleotides read TGTGCCAGCAGCTTGGGTGAGCAGTTCTTC. It codes for CASSLGEQFF.